This TCR beta chain was observed in a study of shared clonotypes between healthy human individuals. Turning to the study itself: Researchers assigned three CD4 naive, three CD4 memory, two CD8 naive and one CD8 memory plate to each donor. General study results and limits: Naive subsets typically showed greater estimated richness than memory subsets.

After removal of 3 bases from V and 1 base from J, the junction contained 10 bases not matched to a gene. Germline assignment: CDR1 ENHRY and CDR2 SYGVKD. This CDR3 contains 19 residues. Turning to this clone: Antigen unknown.

CD45RO-negative cells were positively selected for CCR7, leaving out terminally differentiated effector memory CD45RA+ cells. Sorted-subset replicate PCR reactions contained 150 to 200 ng DNA, corresponding to some 28,000 T cell genomes. The table came from immunoSEQ multiplex PCR; TCRdb's copy has only in-frame clones and leaves some out. The sample carries over 2,000,000 clones, about 94% recorded once. This receptor was obtained from a man aged 18 to 29 in good health. Some clones in this sample may be carry-over from other donors' samples. The chain employs TRBV10-3 and TRBJ2-6; the match to TRBD1 covers 9 bases. The sequencing sample was made of naive CD8+ T cells from PBMCs. The CDR3 loop reads CAISERSGQGTSGANVLTF. In DNA, the CDR3 is TGTGCCATCAGTGAAAGATCGGGACAGGGTACTTCTGGGGCCAACGTCCTGACTTTC.